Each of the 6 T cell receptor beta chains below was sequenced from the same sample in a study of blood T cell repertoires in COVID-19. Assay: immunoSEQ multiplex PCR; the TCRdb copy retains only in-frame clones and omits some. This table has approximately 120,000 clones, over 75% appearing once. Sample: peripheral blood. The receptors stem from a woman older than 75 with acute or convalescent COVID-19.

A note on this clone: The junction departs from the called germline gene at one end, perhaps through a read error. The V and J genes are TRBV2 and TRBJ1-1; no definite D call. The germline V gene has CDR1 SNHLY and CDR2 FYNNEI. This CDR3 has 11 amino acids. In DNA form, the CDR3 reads TGTGCCAGCACGGGATCGCTTGAACCTTTCTTT. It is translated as CASTGSLEPFF.

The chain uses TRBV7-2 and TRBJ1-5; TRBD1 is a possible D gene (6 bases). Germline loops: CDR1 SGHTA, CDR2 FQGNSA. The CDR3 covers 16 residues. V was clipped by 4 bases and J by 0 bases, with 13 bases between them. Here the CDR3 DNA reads TGTGCCAGCAGCTCTATGGACAGATATAGCAATCAGCCCCAGCATTTT. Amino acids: CASSSMDRYSNQPQHF.

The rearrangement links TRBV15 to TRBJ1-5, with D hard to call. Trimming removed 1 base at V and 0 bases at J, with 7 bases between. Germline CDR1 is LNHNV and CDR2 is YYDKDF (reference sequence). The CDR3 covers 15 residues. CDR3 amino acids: CATSRVPNSNQPQHF. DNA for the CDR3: TGTGCCACCAGCAGAGTCCCCAATAGCAATCAGCCCCAGCATTTT.

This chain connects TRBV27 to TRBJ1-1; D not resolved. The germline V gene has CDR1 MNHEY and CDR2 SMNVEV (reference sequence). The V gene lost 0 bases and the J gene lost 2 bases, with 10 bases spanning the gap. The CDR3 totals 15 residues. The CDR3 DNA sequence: TGTGCCAGCAGTTTATCGTTCGTACTTAACACTGAAGCTTTCTTT. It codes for CASSLSFVLNTEAFF.

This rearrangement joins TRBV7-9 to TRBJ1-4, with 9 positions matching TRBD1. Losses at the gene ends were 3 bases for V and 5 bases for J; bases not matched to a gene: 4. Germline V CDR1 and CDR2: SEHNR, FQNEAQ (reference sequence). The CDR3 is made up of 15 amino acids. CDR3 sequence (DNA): TGTGCCAGCAGCTTGTCCGGGACAGGGAATGAAAAACTGTTTTTT. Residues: CASSLSGTGNEKLFF.

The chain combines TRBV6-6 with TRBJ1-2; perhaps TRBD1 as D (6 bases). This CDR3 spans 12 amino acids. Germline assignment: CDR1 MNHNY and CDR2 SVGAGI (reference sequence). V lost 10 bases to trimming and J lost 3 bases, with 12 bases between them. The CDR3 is CATRGGDYGYTF. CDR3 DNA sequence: TGTGCCACCCGGGGGGGCGACTATGGCTACACCTTC.